This TCR beta chain came from a study of T cell clones after liver transplantation. Study-wide results and limits: Low donor cell numbers restricted donor-reactive repertoire measurement in two subjects.

Assay used: immunoSEQ multiplex PCR; TCRdb lists only in-frame clones, some missing. The sample lists roughly 15,000 clones, 80% to 95% occurring once. A few counts support this clone. Its antigen is currently unknown. The identical CDR3 is also encoded by other nucleotide sequences in the sample. The V gene end was trimmed by 4 bases and the J gene end by 4 bases; junction bases not matched to a gene: 0. Germline values: CDR1 MDHEN, CDR2 SYDVKM. The CDR3 covers 13 residues. The input for sequencing was CD8+ T cells from blood, taken before liver transplant. The chain uses TRBV28 and TRBJ2-2; 7 positions agree with TRBD1. The origin of this receptor is a human donor who received a liver transplant. As DNA, the CDR3 is TGTGCCAGCAGTTACAGGGGCACCGGGGAGCTGTTTTTT. Its translation is CASSYRGTGELFF.